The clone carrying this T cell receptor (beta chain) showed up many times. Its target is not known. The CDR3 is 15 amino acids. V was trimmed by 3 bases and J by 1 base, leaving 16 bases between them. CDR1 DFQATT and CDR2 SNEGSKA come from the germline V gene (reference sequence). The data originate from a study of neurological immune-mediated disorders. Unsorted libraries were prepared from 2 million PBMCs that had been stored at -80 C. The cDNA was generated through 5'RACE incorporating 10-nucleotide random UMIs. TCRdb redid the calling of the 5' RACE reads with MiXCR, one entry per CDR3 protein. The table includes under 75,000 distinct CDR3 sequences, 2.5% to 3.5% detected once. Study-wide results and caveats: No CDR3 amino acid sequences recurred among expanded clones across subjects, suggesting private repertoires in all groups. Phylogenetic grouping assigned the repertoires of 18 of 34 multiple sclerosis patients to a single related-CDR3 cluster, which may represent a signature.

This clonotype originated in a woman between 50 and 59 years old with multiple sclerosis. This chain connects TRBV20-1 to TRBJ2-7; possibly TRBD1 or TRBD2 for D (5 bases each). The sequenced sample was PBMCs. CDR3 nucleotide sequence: TGCAGTGCTAGCTTCGGGGCGGTCTGGTCCTACGAGCAGTACTTC. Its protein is CSASFGAVWSYEQYF.